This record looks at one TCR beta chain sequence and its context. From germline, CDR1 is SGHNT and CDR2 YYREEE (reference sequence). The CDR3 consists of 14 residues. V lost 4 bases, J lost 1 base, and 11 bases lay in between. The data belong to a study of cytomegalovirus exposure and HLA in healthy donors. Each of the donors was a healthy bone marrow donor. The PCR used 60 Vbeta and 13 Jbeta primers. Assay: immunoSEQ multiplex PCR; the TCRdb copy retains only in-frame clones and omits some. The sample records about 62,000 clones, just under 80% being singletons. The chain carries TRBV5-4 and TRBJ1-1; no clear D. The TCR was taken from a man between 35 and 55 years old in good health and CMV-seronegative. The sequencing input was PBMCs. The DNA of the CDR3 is TGTGCCAGCAGCCGCGGGGAGAGGAACACTGAAGCTTTCTTT. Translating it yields CASSRGERNTEAFF.